The T cell receptor (beta chain) described here comes from a study of control samples from healthy donors and cancer patients. Trimming removed 4 bases from V and 10 bases from J; junction bases left unmatched: 13. CDR1 MNHNS and CDR2 SASEGT come from the germline V gene. The CDR3 has 16 amino acids. The method was immunoSEQ multiplex PCR; TCRdb's version includes in-frame clones alone and lacks a portion of them. The top ten hold around a fifth of the sample, which has around 90,000 clones, approximately 86% seen once. The source material was blood. This rearrangement joins TRBV6-1 to TRBJ1-6; 7 nucleotides agree with TRBD1. This TCR derives from a man aged 30 to 45 in good health. The CDR3 nucleotides are TGTGCCAGCAGTGTACTTCAGAACAGGGGAGCCTCACCCCTCCACTTT. Its translation: CASSVLQNRGASPLHF.